A selection of T cell receptor beta chains follows, all from one sample in a study of blood T cell repertoires in COVID-19. The protocol was immunoSEQ multiplex PCR, while the TCRdb copy is restricted to in-frame clones and leaves out a portion. The data show about 490,000 clones, approximately 83% seen once. What was sequenced was peripheral blood. These receptors were taken from a human donor in a cohort sampled during active COVID-19. Each CDR3 is given with its conserved first and last residue. The D gene is left open where the match is weak. A clone size is listed for some rows: how often the clone was seen (once, few, many), or a class if it is expanded.

V gene: TRBV5-1
D gene: TRBD1
clone size: once
J gene: TRBJ2-7
CDR3 protein: CASSAGTGAAYEQYF
CDR3 DNA: TGCGCCAGCAGCGCTGGGACAGGGGCAGCCTACGAGCAGTACTTC

V gene: TRBV5-4
D gene: NA
clone size: NA
J gene: TRBJ1-1
CDR3 protein: CASSLKQAFTEAFF
CDR3 DNA: TGTGCCAGCAGCTTGAAACAGGCGTTCACTGAAGCTTTCTTT

V gene: TRBV7-2
D gene: NA
clone size: NA
J gene: TRBJ1-1
CDR3 protein: CASSKQGTPTEAFF
CDR3 DNA: TGTGCCAGCAGTAAACAGGGCACCCCGACTGAAGCTTTCTTT

V gene: TRBV9
D gene: NA
clone size: NA
J gene: TRBJ1-2
CDR3 protein: CASSVVTGLSYGYTF
CDR3 DNA: TGTGCCAGCAGCGTAGTCACAGGGTTGAGCTATGGCTACACCTTC

V gene: TRBV5-1
D gene: TRBD2
clone size: NA
J gene: TRBJ2-3
CDR3 protein: CASGGRSASGLSTDTQYF
CDR3 DNA: TGCGCCAGCGGGGGCAGGTCGGCTAGCGGGCTTAGCACAGATACGCAGTATTTT

V gene: TRBV6-5
D gene: NA
clone size: NA
J gene: TRBJ2-1
CDR3 protein: CASSYYTGAGYNEQFF
CDR3 DNA: TGTGCCAGCAGTTACTATACGGGAGCGGGTTACAATGAGCAGTTCTTC

V gene: TRBV7-2
D gene: NA
clone size: NA
J gene: TRBJ1-3
CDR3 protein: CASSLDRGRNTIYF
CDR3 DNA: TGTGCCAGCAGCTTAGATAGGGGAAGAAACACCATATATTTT

V gene: TRBV5-1
D gene: TRBD2
clone size: NA
J gene: TRBJ2-1
CDR3 protein: CASSLEGLAGVDEQFF
CDR3 DNA: TGCGCCAGCAGCTTGGAAGGACTAGCGGGAGTTGATGAGCAGTTCTTC

V gene: TRBV7-9
D gene: NA
clone size: NA
J gene: TRBJ1-4
CDR3 protein: CASNRVGEKLFF
CDR3 DNA: TGTGCCAGCAACCGCGTCGGGGAAAAACTGTTTTTT

V gene: TRBV12-3/TRBV12-4
D gene: NA
clone size: NA
J gene: TRBJ2-3
CDR3 protein: CASSFRGDTQYF
CDR3 DNA: TGTGCCAGCAGTTTCAGGGGTGATACGCAGTATTTT

V gene: TRBV19
D gene: TRBD1
clone size: NA
J gene: TRBJ2-7
CDR3 protein: CASSPGQGFYEQYF
CDR3 DNA: TGTGCCAGTAGTCCGGGACAGGGGTTTTACGAGCAGTACTTC

V gene: TRBV7-3
D gene: NA
clone size: NA
J gene: TRBJ1-2
CDR3 protein: CASSQGHPNYGYTF
CDR3 DNA: TGTGCCAGCAGCCAGGGACATCCAAACTATGGCTACACCTTC

V gene: TRBV29-1
D gene: NA
clone size: NA
J gene: TRBJ2-3
CDR3 protein: CSVEPSGTDTQYF
CDR3 DNA: TGCAGCGTTGAGCCCAGCGGCACAGATACGCAGTATTTT

V gene: TRBV30
D gene: NA
clone size: few
J gene: TRBJ2-7
CDR3 protein: CAWSVRRPDEQYF
CDR3 DNA: TGTGCCTGGAGTGTACGTCGTCCGGACGAGCAGTACTTC

V gene: TRBV30
D gene: NA
clone size: NA
J gene: TRBJ2-4
CDR3 protein: CAWSQSDSNIQYF
CDR3 DNA: TGTGCCTGGAGTCAATCAGACAGTAACATTCAGTACTTC

V gene: TRBV4-2
D gene: NA
clone size: NA
J gene: TRBJ2-1
CDR3 protein: CASSQSSAVDYNEQFF
CDR3 DNA: TGTGCCAGCAGCCAATCCTCTGCGGTAGACTACAATGAGCAGTTCTTC

V gene: TRBV18
D gene: TRBD2
clone size: NA
J gene: TRBJ2-2
CDR3 protein: CASSPRLADTGELFF
CDR3 DNA: TGTGCCAGCTCACCCCGACTAGCAGATACCGGGGAGCTGTTTTTT

V gene: TRBV7-2
D gene: NA
clone size: many
J gene: TRBJ1-5
CDR3 protein: CASSLQSNQPQHF
CDR3 DNA: TGTGCCAGCAGCTTACAAAGCAATCAGCCCCAGCATTTT

V gene: TRBV5-4
D gene: NA
clone size: NA
J gene: TRBJ2-7
CDR3 protein: CASSLGGEQGREQYF
CDR3 DNA: TGTGCCAGCAGCTTGGGGGGGGAGCAGGGACGGGAGCAGTACTTC

V gene: TRBV3-1/TRBV3-2
D gene: NA
clone size: NA
J gene: TRBJ1-1
CDR3 protein: CASTSGNTEAFF
CDR3 DNA: TGTGCCAGCACCTCCGGGAACACTGAAGCTTTCTTT

V gene: TRBV18
D gene: TRBD2
clone size: NA
J gene: TRBJ2-5
CDR3 protein: CASSPKLAGGQETQYF
CDR3 DNA: TGTGCCAGCTCACCTAAACTAGCGGGAGGGCAGGAGACCCAGTACTTC

V gene: TRBV7-2
D gene: NA
clone size: NA
J gene: TRBJ1-1
CDR3 protein: CASSLVLRPVVRTEAFF
CDR3 DNA: TGTGCCAGCAGCTTAGTCCTCCGCCCGGTCGTGCGCACTGAAGCTTTCTTT

V gene: TRBV13
D gene: TRBD2
clone size: NA
J gene: TRBJ2-5
CDR3 protein: CASSLPGTSGSWEETQYF
CDR3 DNA: TGTGCCAGCAGCTTACCCGGGACTAGCGGGAGTTGGGAAGAGACCCAGTACTTC

V gene: TRBV24-1
D gene: NA
clone size: NA
J gene: TRBJ1-4
CDR3 protein: CATSDGGEKLFF
CDR3 DNA: TGTGCCACCAGTGACGGTGGAGAGAAACTGTTTTTT

V gene: TRBV5-4
D gene: TRBD2
clone size: NA
J gene: TRBJ2-2
CDR3 protein: CASSPSGLNTGELFF
CDR3 DNA: TGTGCCAGCAGCCCTAGCGGGTTGAACACCGGGGAGCTGTTTTTT

V gene: TRBV28
D gene: NA
clone size: NA
J gene: TRBJ1-2
CDR3 protein: CASSVQGGRGGYTF
CDR3 DNA: TGTGCCAGCAGTGTACAGGGCGGGAGAGGCGGCTACACCTTC

V gene: TRBV5-6
D gene: NA
clone size: NA
J gene: TRBJ1-3
CDR3 protein: CASSVPGKGF
CDR3 DNA: TGTGCCAGCAGCGTTCCCGGGAAAGGGTTT

V gene: TRBV19
D gene: NA
clone size: NA
J gene: TRBJ1-2
CDR3 protein: CASSISLEEHGYTF
CDR3 DNA: TGTGCCAGTAGTATTAGCCTGGAGGAGCATGGCTACACCTTC

V gene: TRBV5-5
D gene: NA
clone size: NA
J gene: TRBJ2-5
CDR3 protein: CASIQANQETQYF
CDR3 DNA: TGTGCCAGCATTCAGGCAAACCAAGAGACCCAGTACTTC

V gene: TRBV13
D gene: NA
clone size: NA
J gene: TRBJ2-3
CDR3 protein: CASSLGEVSPRNTQYF
CDR3 DNA: TGTGCCAGCAGCTTAGGCGAAGTGTCACCGAGGAATACGCAGTATTTT

V gene: TRBV23-1
D gene: NA
clone size: once
J gene: TRBJ2-5
CDR3 protein: CASSQATRDSVQETQYF
CDR3 DNA: TGCGCCAGCAGTCAAGCGACCCGCGATAGCGTACAAGAGACCCAGTACTTC

V gene: TRBV5-4
D gene: NA
clone size: NA
J gene: TRBJ1-5
CDR3 protein: CASSLDRDQPQHF
CDR3 DNA: TGTGCCAGCAGCTTGGACAGGGATCAGCCCCAGCATTTT

V gene: TRBV7-9
D gene: NA
clone size: NA
J gene: TRBJ2-3
CDR3 protein: CASSLDSSPQYF
CDR3 DNA: TGTGCCAGCAGCCTAGACAGTTCCCCGCAGTATTTT

V gene: TRBV5-4
D gene: TRBD2
clone size: once
J gene: TRBJ2-3
CDR3 protein: CASSPSWAGVTDTQYF
CDR3 DNA: TGTGCCAGCAGCCCCAGTTGGGCGGGAGTAACCGATACGCAGTATTTT

V gene: TRBV9
D gene: TRBD2
clone size: NA
J gene: TRBJ2-4
CDR3 protein: CASSPKDLGLAGTLAKNIQYF
CDR3 DNA: TGTGCCAGCAGCCCCAAAGATCTAGGGCTAGCGGGGACGCTAGCCAAAAACATTCAGTACTTC

V gene: TRBV30
D gene: NA
clone size: NA
J gene: TRBJ1-2
CDR3 protein: CAWRSGGSDYGYTF
CDR3 DNA: TGTGCCTGGAGAAGTGGGGGGTCGGACTATGGCTACACCTTC

V gene: TRBV29-1
D gene: TRBD1
clone size: NA
J gene: TRBJ1-2
CDR3 protein: CSGGQAYGYTF
CDR3 DNA: TGCAGCGGGGGACAGGCCTATGGCTACACCTTC

V gene: TRBV3-1/TRBV3-2
D gene: NA
clone size: NA
J gene: TRBJ2-7
CDR3 protein: CASSQDEGGREEQYF
CDR3 DNA: TGTGCCAGCAGCCAAGACGAGGGGGGGCGCGAAGAGCAGTACTTC

V gene: TRBV24-1
D gene: TRBD1
clone size: once
J gene: TRBJ2-5
CDR3 protein: CATSDRQGAWETQYF
CDR3 DNA: TGTGCCACCAGTGACAGACAGGGGGCCTGGGAGACCCAGTACTTC

V gene: TRBV6-6
D gene: NA
clone size: NA
J gene: TRBJ2-2
CDR3 protein: CASRADLTGELFF
CDR3 DNA: TGTGCCAGCAGAGCCGACTTGACCGGGGAGCTGTTTTTT

V gene: TRBV18
D gene: NA
clone size: NA
J gene: TRBJ1-1
CDR3 protein: CASSPPGRVNTEAFF
CDR3 DNA: TGTGCCAGCTCACCACCGGGCAGAGTTAACACTGAAGCTTTCTTT

V gene: TRBV21-1
D gene: NA
clone size: NA
J gene: TRBJ1-2
CDR3 protein: CASSNRGGYTF
CDR3 DNA: TGTGCCAGCAGCAACAGGGGTGGCTACACCTTC

V gene: TRBV18
D gene: NA
clone size: once
J gene: TRBJ1-2
CDR3 protein: CASSPSKAGATYGYTF
CDR3 DNA: TGTGCCAGCTCACCCTCAAAAGCAGGGGCGACCTATGGCTACACCTTC

V gene: TRBV24-1
D gene: NA
clone size: NA
J gene: TRBJ2-3
CDR3 protein: CATSIGGSDTQYF
CDR3 DNA: TGTGCCACCAGTATCGGGGGATCAGATACGCAGTATTTT

V gene: TRBV28
D gene: NA
clone size: once
J gene: TRBJ2-6
CDR3 protein: CASISRGTALGANVLTF
CDR3 DNA: TGTGCCAGCATCTCCCGGGGTACGGCTCTGGGGGCCAACGTCCTGACTTTC

V gene: TRBV5-6
D gene: NA
clone size: NA
J gene: TRBJ2-3
CDR3 protein: CASSLVQSTDTQYF
CDR3 DNA: TGTGCCAGCAGCTTAGTACAAAGCACAGATACGCAGTATTTT

V gene: TRBV5-4
D gene: NA
clone size: once
J gene: TRBJ2-7
CDR3 protein: CASSPGLGNSVYEQYF
CDR3 DNA: TGTGCCAGCAGCCCTGGGCTCGGGAACAGCGTCTACGAGCAGTACTTC

V gene: TRBV6-5
D gene: NA
clone size: NA
J gene: TRBJ1-5
CDR3 protein: CASSYSLEPGDQPQHF
CDR3 DNA: TGTGCCAGCAGTTACTCTCTGGAGCCCGGAGATCAGCCCCAGCATTTT

V gene: TRBV19
D gene: NA
clone size: once
J gene: TRBJ2-1
CDR3 protein: CASSIAPQGYNEQFF
CDR3 DNA: TGTGCCAGTAGTATTGCACCTCAGGGGTACAATGAGCAGTTCTTC